These 6 T cell receptor beta chains came from one sample sequenced in a study of T cells in localized non-small cell lung cancer (dated by TCRdb to the early 2020s). Libraries came from the immunoSEQ multiplex PCR assay. TCRdb took over this immuneACCESS table, retaining in-frame rearrangements with V and J assigned. Such tables are incomplete; in checked studies, under half of the missing clones stem from an unresolved V gene, and the remainder is unexplained. A total of around 28,000 clones appear in this sample, about 90% of them only once. The biggest ten clones account for less than 3.5% of the sample. The material was peripheral blood, obtained before any cancer treatment. These receptor sequences come from a woman aged 18 to 50 with stage I lung adenocarcinoma.

V gene TRBV28 combines with J gene TRBJ1-2, with no clear D. Per germline, CDR1 MDHEN and CDR2 SYDVKM. This CDR3 spans 13 amino acids. V was cut by 2 bases and J by 6 bases, with 10 bases left in between. The CDR3 spells CASSLITGDGYTF. The CDR3 DNA sequence: TGTGCCAGCAGTTTAATTACTGGGGATGGCTACACCTTC.

The chain combines TRBV27 with TRBJ1-1, with 8 bases fitting TRBD1. This CDR3 comprises 15 residues. CDR1 and CDR2 from the germline V gene are MNHEY and SMNVEV (reference sequence). V gave up 0 bases and J gave up 6 bases; unmatched junction bases: 6. In nucleotides, the CDR3 is TGTGCCAGCAGTTTATCCCAGGACAGGGACGCTGAAGCTTTCTTT. Amino acids: CASSLSQDRDAEAFF.

The rearrangement links TRBV7-9 to TRBJ1-1, with a weak D call TRBD1 (5 bases). Trimming pared 1 base from V and 0 bases from J, leaving 9 bases between. The CDR3 is made up of 15 amino acids. Germline CDR1 is SEHNR and CDR2 is FQNEAQ (reference sequence). The CDR3 is CASSLVQGVNTEAFF. As DNA, the CDR3 is TGTGCCAGCAGCTTAGTGCAGGGCGTGAACACTGAAGCTTTCTTT.

The V gene is TRBV2, the J gene TRBJ1-4; tentatively, D is TRBD1 (6 bases). With 3 bases removed from V and 4 bases from J, the gap between germline ends came to 9 bases. The germline V gene has CDR1 SNHLY and CDR2 FYNNEI. There are 14 residues in the CDR3. This CDR3 is CASSDRTDNEKLFF. The DNA for the CDR3 is TGTGCCAGCAGTGACCGGACAGATAATGAAAAACTGTTTTTT. Drawing the rest from reference TRBV2 and TRBJ1-4, the complete variable domain is EPEVTQTPSHQVTQMGQEVILRCVPISNHLYFYWYRQILGQKVEFLVSFYNNEISEKSEIFDDQFSVERPDGSNFTLKIRSTKLEDSAMYFCASSDRTDNEKLFFGSGTQLSVL.

The gene calls are TRBV18 and TRBJ1-2, with 7 bases fitting TRBD1. The CDR3 extends over 15 amino acids. Losses at the gene ends were 2 bases for V and 2 bases for J; bases not matched to a gene: 5. CDR1 is KGHSH, CDR2 LQKENI, per germline. The CDR3 spells CASSPGQAPNYGYTF. CDR3 DNA: TGTGCCAGCTCACCAGGACAGGCCCCGAACTATGGCTACACCTTC.

The chain uses TRBV5-6 and TRBJ1-3; D remains unclear. There are 15 residues in the CDR3. V dropped 2 bases and J dropped 0 bases, with 9 bases sitting between them. CDR1 is SGHDT, CDR2 YYEEEE, per germline. The CDR3 bases are TGTGCCAGCAGCTTACCGGGATCCTCTGGAAACACCATATATTTT. Translation: CASSLPGSSGNTIYF.